This T cell receptor (beta chain) was obtained from a study of cytomegalovirus exposure and HLA in healthy donors. Overall study context: The roughly 130 validation repertoires used the same platform as the 600 to 750 first-cohort repertoires (as reported by a later analysis). General study findings and limits: The tendency of first-cohort TCR clusters to co-occur in the 120 or so validation repertoires emerged from a later analysis.

This CDR3 has 15 amino acids. Germline V CDR1 and CDR2: LNHNV, YYDKDF (reference sequence). V shed 5 bases and J shed 3 bases, with 15 bases lying between them. Concerning this clone: Its antigen is not identified.

Repertoires were generated with immunoSEQ multiplex PCR, while TCRdb's copy carries only in-frame clones and drops some. The table records 150,000 to 200,000 clones, 80% to 90% of them present only once. The V and J genes are TRBV15 and TRBJ2-3; D uncertain. The sequenced sample consisted of PBMCs. This clonotype was sampled from a young woman in good health and CMV-seronegative. Here the CDR3 reads CATSGSLAGTDTQYF. The CDR3 DNA reads TGTGCCACCAGCGGCAGCTTGGCAGGTACAGATACGCAGTATTTT.